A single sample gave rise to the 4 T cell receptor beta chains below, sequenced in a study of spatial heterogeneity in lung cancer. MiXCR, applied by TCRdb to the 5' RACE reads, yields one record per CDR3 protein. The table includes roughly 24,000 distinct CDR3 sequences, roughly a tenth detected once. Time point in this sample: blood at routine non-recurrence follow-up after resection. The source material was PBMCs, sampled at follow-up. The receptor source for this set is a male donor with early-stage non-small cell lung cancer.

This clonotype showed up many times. CDR3 coding DNA: TGTGCCAGCAGTTACTCGTTATTCGGGAATCAGCCCCAGCATTTT. This translates into CASSYSLFGNQPQHF. The V gene is TRBV6-5, the J gene TRBJ1-5; no clear D. The CDR3 has 15 residues. V gave up 0 bases and J gave up 4 bases, with 10 bases separating them. The germline V gene has CDR1 MNHEY and CDR2 SVGAGI.

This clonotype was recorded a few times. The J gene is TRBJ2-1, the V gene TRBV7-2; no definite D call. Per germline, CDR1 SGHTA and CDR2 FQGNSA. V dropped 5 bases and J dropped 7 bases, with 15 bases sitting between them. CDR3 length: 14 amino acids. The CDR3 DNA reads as TGTGCCAGCAGCCTGCGCGTGGGCCTGAATGAGCAGTTCTTC. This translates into CASSLRVGLNEQFF.

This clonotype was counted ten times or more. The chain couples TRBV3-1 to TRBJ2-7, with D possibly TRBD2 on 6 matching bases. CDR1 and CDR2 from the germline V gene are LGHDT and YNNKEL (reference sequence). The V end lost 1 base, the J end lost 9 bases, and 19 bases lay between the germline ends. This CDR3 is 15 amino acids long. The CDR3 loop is CASSQGDSPLGGQYF. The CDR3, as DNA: TGTGCCAGCAGCCAAGGTGATAGTCCCCTCGGGGGGCAGTACTTC.

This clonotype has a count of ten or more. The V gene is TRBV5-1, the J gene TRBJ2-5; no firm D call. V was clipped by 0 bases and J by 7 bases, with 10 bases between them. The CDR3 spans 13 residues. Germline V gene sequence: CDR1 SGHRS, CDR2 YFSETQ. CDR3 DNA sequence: TGCGCCAGCAGCTTGGGGCCCTCGGGGACCCAGTACTTC. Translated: CASSLGPSGTQYF. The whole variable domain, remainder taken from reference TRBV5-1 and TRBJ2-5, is KAGVTQTPRYLIKTRGQQVTLSCSPISGHRSVSWYQQTPGQGLQFLFEYFSETQRNKGNFPGRFSGRQFSNSRSEMNVSTLELGDSALYLCASSLGPSGTQYFGPGTRLLVL.